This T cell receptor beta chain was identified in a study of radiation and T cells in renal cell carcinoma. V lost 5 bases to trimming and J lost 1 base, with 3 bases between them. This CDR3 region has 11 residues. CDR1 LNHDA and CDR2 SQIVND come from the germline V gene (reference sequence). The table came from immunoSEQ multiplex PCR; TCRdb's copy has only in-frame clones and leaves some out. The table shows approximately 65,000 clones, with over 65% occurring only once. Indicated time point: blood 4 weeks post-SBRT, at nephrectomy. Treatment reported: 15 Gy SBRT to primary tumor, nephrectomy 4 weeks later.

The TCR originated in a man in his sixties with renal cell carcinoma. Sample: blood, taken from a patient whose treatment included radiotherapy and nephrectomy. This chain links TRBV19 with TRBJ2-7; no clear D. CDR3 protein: CASSQSYEQYF. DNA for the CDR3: TGTGCCAGTAGTCAATCCTACGAGCAGTACTTC.